This T cell receptor (delta chain) was recovered during a study of DNA immune sequencing with unique molecular identifiers. Genomic DNA underwent 32-plex PCR targeting all 8 TRDV and 4 TRDJ genes. A 12-nucleotide UMI was added during three to four barcoding PCR cycles before adapter PCR. TCRdb re-processed the multiplex PCR reads via CATT. The table shows some 2,100 delta-chain clones, with 11% to 15% occurring only once. There are a few counts of this clone. Germline V gene lookup returns CDR1 TSWWSYY and CDR2 QGS. The V gene lost 0 bases and the J gene lost 3 bases, with 35 bases spanning the gap. The CDR3 runs 24 residues.

The sample comprised gamma-delta T cells enriched from blood buffy coat, or unenriched PBMCs (not recorded which). V and J are TRDV1 and TRDJ2; tentative D call: TRDD3 (6 bases). The sequence came from a human donor in good health. The CDR3 DNA follows: TGTGCTCTTGGGGAACTTGAGGGACTTGGTCCTATTTGGACGTGGGGGCCCATGACAGCACAACTCTTCTTT. It yields the protein CALGELEGLGPIWTWGPMTAQLFF.